The clone carrying this TCR beta chain turned up a few times. Antigen unknown. The data derive from a study of radiation and T cells in renal cell carcinoma. Study-wide results and caveats: Compared with controls, irradiated tumors showed greater TCR clonality. Dominant CDR3 motifs were more common in irradiated tumors than controls.

Clones were read by immunoSEQ multiplex PCR, and TCRdb kept only the in-frame ones, dropping some. Of roughly 13,000 clones in the sample, around two thirds were seen once. The CDR3 loop spans 15 amino acids. Germline V lookup: CDR1 SGHTA, CDR2 FQGNSA. Trimming at V came to 1 base and at J to 10 bases, leaving 7 bases not matched to a gene. Treatment reported: treatment-naive control, cytoreductive nephrectomy. This sample comprised tumor tissue, obtained from a patient whose treatment was nephrectomy without radiotherapy. The rearrangement uses TRBV7-2 and TRBJ1-6; 7 bases fit TRBD1. The sequence came from a woman over 75 with renal cell carcinoma. CDR3 protein: CASSLGQGLGSPLHF. The DNA for the CDR3 is TGTGCCAGCAGCTTAGGACAGGGTCTTGGGTCACCCCTCCACTTT.